This TCR beta chain was recorded in a study of response to subunit inactivated influenza vaccine. General study results and limits: Authors suggested each seasonal flu vaccination may recruit only limited numbers of new T cells.

A remark on this clonotype: As yet, its antigen is unknown.

TCRdb used MiXCR to reprocess the RT-PCR reads, holding one entry per CDR3 protein. In the table there are over 400,000 distinct CDR3 sequences, around 13% of which are singletons. This CDR3 is 16 amino acids long. Germline CDR1 reads MNHNS; CDR2 reads SASEGT. V lost 5 bases to trimming and J lost 1 base, with 17 bases between them. Sequenced here: PBMCs from blood, sampled 35 to 45 days after vaccination. V usage is TRBV6-1 and J usage is TRBJ1-1, with D uncertain. The TCR sequence derives from a middle-aged man who received an inactivated influenza vaccine. CDR3 residues: CASSRSGHSTNTEAFF. CDR3 bases: TGTGCCAGCAGTCGATCCGGGCACAGTACGAACACTGAAGCTTTCTTT.